Here is one T cell receptor (beta chain) with its context. These data are taken from a study of control samples from healthy donors and cancer patients. From germline, CDR1 is KGHDR and CDR2 SFDVKD. The CDR3 runs 13 residues. The V and J ends lost 3 bases and 5 bases respectively, with 7 bases between them. Some clones are missing from TCRdb's copy, which holds only in-frame ones; the method was immunoSEQ multiplex PCR. The sample records some 160,000 clones, 92% being singletons. V is TRBV24-1 and J is TRBJ2-1; tentative D call: TRBD2 (5 bases). The receptor was derived from a woman between 25 and 40 years old in good health. What was sequenced was blood. DNA of the CDR3: TGTGCCACCAGTGATCCCGGGAACAATGAGCAGTTCTTC. Amino acids: CATSDPGNNEQFF.